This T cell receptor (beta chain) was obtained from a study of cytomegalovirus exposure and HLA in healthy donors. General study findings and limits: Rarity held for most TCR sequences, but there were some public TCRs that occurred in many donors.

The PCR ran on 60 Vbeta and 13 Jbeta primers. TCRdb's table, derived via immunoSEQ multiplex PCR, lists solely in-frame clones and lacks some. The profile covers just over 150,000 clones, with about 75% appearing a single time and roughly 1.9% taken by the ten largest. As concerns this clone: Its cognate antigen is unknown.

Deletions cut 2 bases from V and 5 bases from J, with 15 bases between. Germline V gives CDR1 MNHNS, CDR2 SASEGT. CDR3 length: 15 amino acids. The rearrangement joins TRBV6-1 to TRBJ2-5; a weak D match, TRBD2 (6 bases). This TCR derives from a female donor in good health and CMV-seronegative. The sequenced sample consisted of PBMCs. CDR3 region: CASSERAGLWETQYF. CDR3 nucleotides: TGTGCCAGCAGTGAAAGGGCGGGGCTGTGGGAGACCCAGTACTTC.